This T cell receptor beta chain was obtained from a study of immune characterization of retroperitoneal liposarcoma. The CDR3 extends over 13 amino acids. Per the germline V gene, CDR1 is SGHNT and CDR2 is YENEEA. The ends were cut back, 5 bases at V and 7 bases at J, with 11 bases in the middle. Each CDR3 protein gets one entry after TCRdb re-called the PCR reads with MiXCR. The table has about 5,100 distinct CDR3 sequences, less than 35% seen once; the top ten hold less than 35%. V gene TRBV11-3 combines with J gene TRBJ2-2; no reliable D call. The clonotype was recovered from a female donor with retroperitoneal liposarcoma. The sequenced sample consisted of tumor tissue. The chain's CDR3 is CASSQETSGELFF. The CDR3 region has the DNA TGTGCCAGCAGCCAAGAAACAAGCGGGGAGCTGTTTTTT. Variable domain in full (rest from reference TRBV11-3 and TRBJ2-2): EAGVVQSPRYKIIEKKQPVAFWCNPISGHNTLYWYLQNLGQGPELLIRYENEEAVDDSQLPKDRFSAERLKGVDSTLKIQPAELGDSAVYLCASSQETSGELFFGEGSRLTVL.